Following are 27 T cell receptor beta chains from one sample sequenced in a study of blood T cell repertoires in COVID-19. TCRdb's table, derived via immunoSEQ multiplex PCR, lists solely in-frame clones and lacks some. The table lists 95,000 to 150,000 clones, 82% of them singletons. The sample taken for sequencing was peripheral blood. These receptor sequences come from a woman aged 70-85 years with acute or convalescent COVID-19.

In its sample, this clone was seen once. The rearrangement uses TRBV30 and TRBJ1-2, with no clear D. This CDR3 is 13 amino acids long. Trimming cost V 0 bases and J 4 bases, with 9 bases left between them. Per germline, CDR1 GTSNPN and CDR2 SVGIG (reference sequence). CDR3 residues: CAWSVGQAYGYTF. The DNA of the CDR3 is TGTGCCTGGAGTGTGGGCCAGGCCTATGGCTACACCTTC.

The chain recombines TRBV11-2 with TRBJ2-1, with 7 nucleotides matching TRBD1. The CDR3 runs to 15 residues. Germline assignment: CDR1 SGHAT and CDR2 FQNNGV. V shed 6 bases, J shed 4 bases, and the junction held 9 bases outside the gene matches. The CDR3 sequence: CASRRPGQRYNEQFF. As DNA, the CDR3 is TGTGCCAGCAGACGCCCGGGACAGCGTTACAATGAGCAGTTCTTC.

The chain recombines TRBV2 with TRBJ1-1, with 7 bases aligning to TRBD1. Germline CDR1 reads SNHLY; CDR2 reads FYNNEI. This CDR3 region has 14 residues. J gave up 1 base and V 8 bases, and 7 bases lay outside the gene matches. The CDR3 region is CASARQGPNTEAFF. DNA for the CDR3: TGTGCCAGCGCTCGACAGGGACCGAACACTGAAGCTTTCTTT. Combining the CDR3 with reference TRBV2 and TRBJ1-1 gives the whole variable domain EPEVTQTPSHQVTQMGQEVILRCVPISNHLYFYWYRQILGQKVEFLVSFYNNEISEKSEIFDDQFSVERPDGSNFTLKIRSTKLEDSAMYFCASARQGPNTEAFFGQGTRLTVV.

This rearrangement joins TRBV7-4 to TRBJ2-5; 11 bases fit TRBD2. Germline CDR1 is SGHVT and CDR2 is SQSDAQ. There are 17 residues in the CDR3. The V segment lost 5 bases and the J segment 5 bases; nucleotides outside the gene matches: 13. CDR3 residues: CASSPDSLAGGGETQYF. The CDR3, as DNA: TGTGCCAGCAGCCCCGACTCTCTAGCGGGGGGTGGGGAGACCCAGTACTTC.

This clone was detected only a few times. J is TRBJ2-1 and V is TRBV6-4; 8 bases align to TRBD2. V dropped 0 bases and J dropped 10; count of bases not matched to a gene: 2. The CDR3 covers 13 residues. The germline CDR1 and CDR2 sequences are MRHNA and SNTAGT. The CDR3 loop is CASSDSGGGEQFF. The DNA for the CDR3 is TGTGCCAGCAGTGACTCCGGCGGGGGGGAGCAGTTCTTC.

The chain recombines TRBV3-1 (or the pseudogene TRBV3-2) with TRBJ2-5, with TRBD1 identical over 11 bases. The CDR3 spans 16 residues. CDR1 and CDR2 from the germline V gene are LGHDT and YNNKEL (reference sequence). V was clipped by 4 bases and J by 1 base; unmatched bases: 5. The CDR3 loop reads CASSLRTGGGQETQYF. In nucleotides, the CDR3 is TGTGCCAGCAGCCTGAGGACAGGGGGCGGCCAAGAGACCCAGTACTTC.

This clone was seen just once. This sequence joins TRBV2 and TRBJ1-5, with TRBD1 as a possible D gene (5 bases). Deletions cut 8 bases from V and 6 bases from J, with 20 bases between. The CDR3 runs 15 residues. Germline CDR1 reads SNHLY; CDR2 reads FYNNEI. CDR3 sequence reads: CASSVSGGSRQPQHF. In nucleotides, the CDR3 is TGTGCCAGCTCCGTGTCTGGGGGGTCGCGTCAGCCCCAGCATTTT.

This chain joins TRBV6-6 and TRBJ2-3; 9 positions match TRBD1. Germline loops: CDR1 MNHNY, CDR2 SVGAGI (reference sequence). The V gene end was trimmed by 6 bases and the J gene end by 4 bases; junction bases not matched to a gene: 2. CDR3 length: 13 amino acids. CDR3 DNA sequence: TGTGCCAGCAGGGGACAGGGAGCAGATACGCAGTATTTT. Amino acids: CASRGQGADTQYF.

The chain recombines TRBV30 with TRBJ1-6; maybe TRBD1 (5 bases). Trimming removed 2 bases at V and 7 bases at J, with 15 bases between. Germline CDR1 GTSNPN, CDR2 SVGIG (reference sequence). This CDR3 has 15 amino acids. The CDR3 region is CAWSPRGVRNSPLHF. For the CDR3, the DNA is TGTGCCTGGAGTCCTCGGGGGGTCCGGAATTCACCCCTCCACTTT.

The rearrangement links TRBV5-4 to TRBJ1-1, with D perhaps TRBD1 (6 bases). The CDR3 loop spans 13 amino acids. Germline loops: CDR1 SGHNT, CDR2 YYREEE (reference sequence). The V and J ends lost 0 bases and 7 bases respectively, with 10 bases between them. CDR3 sequence: CASSLETGREAFF. The CDR3 nucleotides are TGTGCCAGCAGCTTGGAGACAGGCCGTGAAGCTTTCTTT.

The chain employs TRBV15 and TRBJ1-2; a weak D match, TRBD1 (5 bases). This CDR3 has 16 residues. The ends were cut back, 0 bases at V and 2 bases at J, with 13 bases in the middle. Germline CDR1 is LNHNV and CDR2 is YYDKDF (reference sequence). The CDR3 sequence is CATSRDGRGLNYGYTF. Written as DNA, the CDR3 is TGTGCCACCAGCAGAGATGGTAGGGGTCTCAACTATGGCTACACCTTC.

This clone appeared a few times. The V call is TRBV19, the J call TRBJ1-4; 8 bases map to TRBD1. The V gene end was trimmed by 5 bases and the J gene end by 10 bases; junction bases not matched to a gene: 6. Germline assignment: CDR1 LNHDA and CDR2 SQIVND (reference sequence). This CDR3 contains 13 residues. CDR3 in amino acids: CASSVTGERKLFF. CDR3 coding DNA: TGTGCCAGTAGTGTGACAGGGGAAAGAAAACTGTTTTTT.

V and J are TRBV7-9 and TRBJ1-2; D remains unclear. Trimming took 1 base from V and 4 from J, leaving 19 bases between them. This CDR3 contains 17 residues. Per the germline V gene, CDR1 is SEHNR and CDR2 is FQNEAQ (reference sequence). The CDR3 loop is CASSLDYFAWASYGYTF. The DNA of the CDR3 is TGTGCCAGCAGCTTAGATTATTTCGCTTGGGCCTCCTATGGCTACACCTTC.

The chain links TRBV5-6 to TRBJ1-4; no firm D call. The V end lost 2 bases, the J end lost 8 bases, and 13 bases lay between the germline ends. Germline lookup yields CDR1 SGHDT and CDR2 YYEEEE. The CDR3 contains 14 residues. This CDR3 is CASSFSGLPEKLFF. CDR3 coding DNA: TGTGCCAGCAGCTTTTCGGGTCTTCCGGAAAAACTGTTTTTT.

The chain employs TRBV9 and TRBJ1-1, with D tentatively TRBD1 (6 bases). Germline assignment: CDR1 SGDLS and CDR2 YYNGEE. Deletions cut 4 bases from V and 0 bases from J, with 13 bases between. The CDR3 totals 15 residues. DNA of the CDR3: TGTGCCAGCAGCACCGAGGGACACCTGAACACTGAAGCTTTCTTT. It codes for CASSTEGHLNTEAFF.

The chain combines TRBV18 with TRBJ1-1; tentative D call: TRBD1 (5 bases). In germline, CDR1 is KGHSH, CDR2 LQKENI. The CDR3 contains 13 residues. Trimming removed 2 bases at V and 5 bases at J, with 9 bases between. For the CDR3, the DNA is TGTGCCAGCTCACCAAGTCGGGGGACTGAAGCTTTCTTT. This codes for CASSPSRGTEAFF.

This chain joins TRBV24-1 and TRBJ2-3; 7 bases align to TRBD1. The CDR3 has 17 amino acids. The trim removed 0 bases at V and 5 bases at J, leaving 10 bases unmatched. Germline values: CDR1 KGHDR, CDR2 SFDVKD. In DNA, the CDR3 is TGTGCCACCAGTGATTTGTTGTCCGGCAGGGACAGAGATACGCAGTATTTT. Its translation: CATSDLLSGRDRDTQYF.

This clone was picked up a small number of times. This chain links TRBV18 with TRBJ1-5; 7 bases match TRBD1. Germline CDR1 KGHSH, CDR2 LQKENI. Germline trimming cut 4 bases from V and 6 bases from J; bases unmatched to any gene: 3. The CDR3 length is 13 residues. For the CDR3, the DNA is TGTGCCAGCTCACAAGACAGGGCTCAGCCCCAGCATTTT. It codes for CASSQDRAQPQHF.

In nucleotides, the CDR3 is TGTGCCAGCAGCTTAGCGTGGGGCATGAGGGAGACCCAGTACTTC. Amino acid sequence: CASSLAWGMRETQYF. The rearrangement joins TRBV7-2 to TRBJ2-5; TRBD1 might be the D (5 bases). Trimming took off 0 bases at V and 5 bases at J, with 13 bases between the two ends. Germline-derived CDR1 and CDR2 are SGHTA and FQGNSA. The CDR3 spans 15 residues. Supplemented by reference TRBV7-2 and TRBJ2-5, the full variable domain reads GAGVSQSPSNKVTEKGKDVELRCDPISGHTALYWYRQSLGQGLEFLIYFQGNSAPDKSGLPSDRFSAERTGGSVSTLTIQRTQQEDSAVYLCASSLAWGMRETQYFGPGTRLLVL.

V is TRBV6-5 and J is TRBJ1-1; D is perhaps TRBD1 (5 bases). V was clipped by 6 bases and J by 2 bases, with 13 bases between them. The CDR3 covers 14 residues. Per germline, CDR1 MNHEY and CDR2 SVGAGI. The CDR3: CASRRGRENTEAFF. DNA for the CDR3: TGTGCCAGCAGACGAGGCAGGGAAAACACTGAAGCTTTCTTT.

The sample holds one count of this clone. V is TRBV5-8 and J is TRBJ2-7, with a possible D match to TRBD1 (6 bases). V was cut by 0 bases and J by 6 bases, with 10 bases left in between. The length of the CDR3 is 13 residues. Germline loops: CDR1 SGHTS, CDR2 YDEGEE. CDR3 amino acids: CASSLGQALEQYV. The CDR3 coding sequence is TGTGCCAGCAGCTTGGGACAGGCTCTCGAGCAGTACGTC.

V is TRBV9 and J is TRBJ2-7; 7 positions match TRBD2. The germline V gene encodes CDR1 SGDLS and CDR2 YYNGEE. This CDR3 spans 15 amino acids. V lost 3 bases to trimming and J lost 1 base; unmatched junction nucleotides: 7. This chain's CDR3 is CASSAAPGGSYEQYF. The CDR3 DNA reads as TGTGCCAGCAGCGCGGCCCCCGGGGGGTCCTACGAGCAGTACTTC.

The chain is built from TRBV2 and TRBJ2-1; a possible D gene is TRBD2 (6 bases). Germline values: CDR1 SNHLY, CDR2 FYNNEI. V shed 8 bases and J shed 0 bases, with 11 bases lying between them. The CDR3 spans 14 residues. The CDR3 region is CASRGLTSYNEQFF. The CDR3 DNA reads TGTGCCAGCCGGGGACTCACCTCCTACAATGAGCAGTTCTTC.

The genes are TRBV7-9 and TRBJ2-3; 11 bases are a match to TRBD2. This CDR3 region has 16 residues. J lost 2 bases, V lost 5 bases, and 6 bases had no gene match. The germline V gene encodes CDR1 SEHNR and CDR2 FQNEAQ (reference sequence). CDR3 bases: TGTGCCAGCAGCCTCATAGCGGGGGGGATCACAGATACGCAGTATTTT. Amino acid sequence: CASSLIAGGITDTQYF.

This sequence joins TRBV20-1 and TRBJ2-1, with TRBD2 as a possible D gene (5 bases). CDR1 is DFQATT, CDR2 SNEGSKA, per germline (reference sequence). V shed 3 bases and J shed 0 bases, with 12 bases lying between them. There are 15 residues in the CDR3. In DNA form, the CDR3 reads TGCAGTGCTAGTGACGCGGGTAGCTCCTACAATGAGCAGTTCTTC. Translating it yields CSASDAGSSYNEQFF.

The CDR3 is CASSLVTSGGAPDEQFF. CDR3 coding DNA: TGTGCCAGCAGCTTAGTTACTAGCGGGGGGGCCCCCGATGAGCAGTTCTTC. The V gene is TRBV7-8, the J gene TRBJ2-1; 13 positions agree with TRBD2. Trimming removed 1 base from V and 8 bases from J; junction bases left unmatched: 8. In germline, CDR1 is SGHVS, CDR2 FQNEAQ. This CDR3 comprises 17 residues.

The chain uses TRBV9 and TRBJ1-3; 9 nucleotides agree with TRBD1. The germline V gene encodes CDR1 SGDLS and CDR2 YYNGEE. V gave up 4 bases and J gave up 1 base; unmatched junction bases: 9. This CDR3 spans 17 amino acids. The DNA for the CDR3 is TGTGCCAGCAGCCCCACTTGGACAGGGGTATCTGGAAACACCATATATTTT. Its translation: CASSPTWTGVSGNTIYF.